This TCR beta chain was captured in a study of shared clonotypes between healthy human individuals (TCRdb year 2020). Regarding the complete study: Two women and a few men aged 18 to 49 years were included in the cohort. For each donor, CD4 naive and CD4 memory were each given three plates, CD8 naive was given two plates, and CD8 memory was given one plate. The study deeply sequenced blood TCR repertoires of five healthy adults to estimate repertoire size and the extent of clonotype sharing between individuals. Libraries were prepared and TCR repertoires were sequenced by different laboratories using diverse techniques, in order to increase sequencing depth and limit assay-specific biases. Between about 0.85 and 8.9 billion PBMCs per donor were obtained by leukapheresis.

CD8 naive samples were CD45RO-negative cells positively selected for CCR7, giving a CD45RA+CCR7+ population that excluded TemRA cells. Healthy HIV-negative adults with no recently reported acute infections or vaccinations were included as donors. Every donor was a Caucasian adult living in Nashville, Tennessee, USA. Blood was obtained by leukapheresis, after which PBMCs were separated by Ficoll-Histopaque density gradient centrifugation and cryopreserved in liquid nitrogen vapor phase. Analytical flow cytometry was used to check the purity and quantity of every magnetically sorted T cell population. Each sorted fraction had its genomic DNA isolated and then quantified by UV absorbance on a Nanodrop 2000c. The full study reports these points: Compared with non-shared clonotypes, the clonotypes found in all four sorted-subset donors had higher generation probabilities. Because the study included only a small number of donors, the genetic and exposure-history diversity represented was limited. Pairwise subsampling indicated that sequencing depth was expected to affect the degree of clonotype sharing among donors. Larger estimated clonotype richness was generally found for naive subsets than for memory subsets. Sharing across several donors was observed for 4.5% to 6.5% of naive CD4, over 3% of naive CD8, 2% to 2.5% of memory CD4, and around 0.44% of memory CD8 clonotypes. Even with the large sequencing depth, rarefaction of the sorted-subset datasets indicated that sequencing was incomplete. Sampling was restricted to blood, and TCR repertoires in tissues likely differ from the TCR repertoires found in blood.

Per the germline V gene (reference sequence), SGHAT is the CDR1 and FQDESV is the CDR2. The trim is 5 bases for V and 2 bases for J, with a gap of 21 bases between the germline ends. The CDR3 measures 17 amino acids from cysteine to phenylalanine. Kept here is only the CDR3 DNA, which spans 51 bases and is read in frame from base 1. Concerning this clone: It lacks a known antigen. The sample holds no much larger clone one base away, and base qualities are not on file.

TCR CDR3 regions were amplified from genomic DNA by multiplex PCR using the deep immunoSEQ assay. Extracted genomic DNA from each cell subset was spread evenly across all wells of several immunoSEQ 96-well plates, with each plate serving as a replicate. For sorted subsets, 200 to 250 ng genomic DNA, equal to about 30,000 T cell genomes, was loaded into each replicate PCR. Purified libraries were measured with a Qubit 3.0 fluorometer, size-checked on a Bioanalyzer 2100, and measured again with the KAPA Library Quantification kit. Every immunoSEQ 96-well plate was sequenced on a separate single-read 150-cycle Illumina NextSeq 550 flow cell. The authors' analysis ran thus. Because the immunoSEQ output held only junctional sequences and lacked quality scores, the filtering could not match the filtering applied to full-length reads. Sequences were annotated with PyIR, a Python wrapper for IgBLAST v1.9, using IMGT germline references to assign V/J genes and CDR3. Reads were filtered out if the reads had weak V/J assignments (E-value above 1e-6), no CDR3, stop codons, out-of-frame junctions, or ambiguous translated residues. V3J clonotypes were defined as sequences sharing an identical inferred V gene, J gene, and CDR3 amino acid sequence. Percentage overlap between repertoires was computed as shared unique clonotypes divided by the size of the smaller repertoire. Three approaches were used to assess repertoire richness: RTK rarefaction, the Chao1 estimator, and Recon v2.1 estimates of unobserved clonotypes. For all TCRbeta clonotypes obtained by the gDNA method from a handful of donors, generation probabilities were computed with OLGA. TCRdb retrieved this table from immuneACCESS and kept in-frame rearrangements only. Not all clones are present; in checked studies, unresolved V genes account for under half, and no reason is known for the remainder. Clonal size and the V and J genes are those of that table, whereas D and trimming came from the DNA. This sample holds some 2,100,000 clones; about 92% were observed only once. Jointly, the top ten make up under 2% of the sample.

Here the chain combines TRBV11-1 and TRBJ2-5; the D element might be TRBD1 or TRBD2, as each aligns at 5 bases. This TCR was recovered from a man between 18 and 35 years old in good health. Some clones in this sample may be carry-over from other donors' samples. The sequenced sample was naive CD8+ T cells from PBMCs. The sample's cell subset or site label is to be understood as: CD45RA+CCR7+. In nucleotides, the sequence is TGTGCCAGCAGCAGGGGACCCACGAACTGGGGACAAGAGACCCAGTACTTC. Translation gives CASSRGPTNWGQETQYF.